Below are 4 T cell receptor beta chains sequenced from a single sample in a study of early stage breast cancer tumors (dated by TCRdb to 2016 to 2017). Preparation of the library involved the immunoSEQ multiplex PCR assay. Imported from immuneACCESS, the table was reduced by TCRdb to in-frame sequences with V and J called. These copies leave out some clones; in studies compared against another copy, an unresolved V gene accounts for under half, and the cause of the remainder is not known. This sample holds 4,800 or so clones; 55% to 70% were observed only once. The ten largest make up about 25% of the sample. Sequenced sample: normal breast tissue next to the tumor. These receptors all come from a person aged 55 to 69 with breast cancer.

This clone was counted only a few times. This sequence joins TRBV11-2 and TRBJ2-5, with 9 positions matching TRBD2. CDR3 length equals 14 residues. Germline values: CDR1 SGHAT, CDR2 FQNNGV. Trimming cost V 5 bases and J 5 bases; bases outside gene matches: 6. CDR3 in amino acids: CASSPGLARETQYF. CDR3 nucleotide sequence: TGTGCCAGCAGCCCAGGACTAGCGAGGGAGACCCAGTACTTC. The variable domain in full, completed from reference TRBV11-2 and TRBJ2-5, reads EAGVAQSPRYKIIEKRQSVAFWCNPISGHATLYWYQQILGQGPKLLIQFQNNGVVDDSQLPKDRFSAERLKGVDSTLKIQPAKLEDSAVYLCASSPGLARETQYFGPGTRLLVL.

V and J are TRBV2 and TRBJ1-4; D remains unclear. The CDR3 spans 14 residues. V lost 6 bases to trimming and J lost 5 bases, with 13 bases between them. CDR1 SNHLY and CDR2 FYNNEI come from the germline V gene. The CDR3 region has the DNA TGTGCCAGCAGGGACCGCCTCGGAAATGAAAAACTGTTTTTT. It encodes CASRDRLGNEKLFF.

CDR3 loop: CASSYGLAKPYEQYF. The CDR3 DNA sequence: TGTGCCAGCAGTTACGGACTAGCAAAACCTTACGAGCAGTACTTC. The V gene is TRBV6-6, the J gene TRBJ2-7; 8 bases fit TRBD2. Looked up from germline, CDR1 is MNHNY and CDR2 is SVGAGI (reference sequence). The CDR3 runs 15 residues. J was trimmed by 4 bases and V by 2 bases; bases with no gene match: 7.

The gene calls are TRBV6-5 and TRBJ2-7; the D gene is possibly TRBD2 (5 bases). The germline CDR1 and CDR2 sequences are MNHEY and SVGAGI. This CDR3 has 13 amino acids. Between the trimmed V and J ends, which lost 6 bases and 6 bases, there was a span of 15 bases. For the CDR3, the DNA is TGTGCCAGCAGCCCGGGGAGCGGTCTCGAGCAGTACTTC. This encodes CASSPGSGLEQYF.